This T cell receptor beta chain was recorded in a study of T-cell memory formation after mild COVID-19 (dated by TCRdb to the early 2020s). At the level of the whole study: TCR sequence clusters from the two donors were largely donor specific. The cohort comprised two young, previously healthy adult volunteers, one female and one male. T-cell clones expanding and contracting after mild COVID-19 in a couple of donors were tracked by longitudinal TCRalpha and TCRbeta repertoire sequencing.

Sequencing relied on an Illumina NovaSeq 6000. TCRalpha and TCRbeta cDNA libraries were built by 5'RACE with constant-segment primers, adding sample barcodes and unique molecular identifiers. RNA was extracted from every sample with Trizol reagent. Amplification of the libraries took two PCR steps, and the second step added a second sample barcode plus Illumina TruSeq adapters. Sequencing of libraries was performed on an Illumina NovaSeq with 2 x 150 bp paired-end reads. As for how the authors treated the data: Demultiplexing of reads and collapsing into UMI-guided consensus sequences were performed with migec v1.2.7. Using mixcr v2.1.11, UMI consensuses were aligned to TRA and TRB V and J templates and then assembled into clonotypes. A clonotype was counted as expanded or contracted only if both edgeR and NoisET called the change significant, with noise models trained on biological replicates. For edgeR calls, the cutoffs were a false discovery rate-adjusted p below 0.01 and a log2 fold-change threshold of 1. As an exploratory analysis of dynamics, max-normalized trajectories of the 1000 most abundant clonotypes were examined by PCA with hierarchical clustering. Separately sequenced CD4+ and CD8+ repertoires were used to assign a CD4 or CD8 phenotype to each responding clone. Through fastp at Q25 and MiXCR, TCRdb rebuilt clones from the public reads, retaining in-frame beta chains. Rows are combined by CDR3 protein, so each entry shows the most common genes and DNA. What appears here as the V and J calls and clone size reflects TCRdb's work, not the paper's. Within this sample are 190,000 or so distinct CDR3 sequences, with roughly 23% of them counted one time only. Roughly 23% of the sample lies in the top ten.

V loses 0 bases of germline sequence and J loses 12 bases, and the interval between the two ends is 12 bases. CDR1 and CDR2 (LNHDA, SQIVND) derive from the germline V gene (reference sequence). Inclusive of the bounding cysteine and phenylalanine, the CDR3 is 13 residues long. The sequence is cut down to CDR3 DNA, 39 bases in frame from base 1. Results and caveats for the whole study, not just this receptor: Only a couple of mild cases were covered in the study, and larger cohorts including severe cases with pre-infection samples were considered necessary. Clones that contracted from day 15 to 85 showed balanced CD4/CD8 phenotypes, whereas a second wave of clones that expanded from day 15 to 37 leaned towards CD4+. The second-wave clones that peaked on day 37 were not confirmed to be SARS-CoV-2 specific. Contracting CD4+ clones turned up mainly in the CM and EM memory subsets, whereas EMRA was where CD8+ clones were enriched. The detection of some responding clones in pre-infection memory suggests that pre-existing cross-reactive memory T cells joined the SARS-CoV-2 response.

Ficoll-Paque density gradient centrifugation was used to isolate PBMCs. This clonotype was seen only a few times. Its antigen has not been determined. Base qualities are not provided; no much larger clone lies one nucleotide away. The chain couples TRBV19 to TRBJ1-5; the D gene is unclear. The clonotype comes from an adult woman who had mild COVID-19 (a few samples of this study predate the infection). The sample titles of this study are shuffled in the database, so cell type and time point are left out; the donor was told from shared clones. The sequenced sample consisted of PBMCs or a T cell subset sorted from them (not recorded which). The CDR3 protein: CASSIDLYSVQHF. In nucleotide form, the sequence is TGTGCCAGTAGTATAGATTTGTACAGCGTCCAGCATTTT.